The sequence of this TCR beta chain was determined in a study of identical twins. CDR1 is SEHNR, CDR2 FQNEAQ, per germline (reference sequence). Trimming stripped 3 bases from V and 0 bases from J, with 12 bases between. The CDR3 is made up of 16 amino acids. Study outcomes and limitations: A partial confounding effect on zero-insertion analyses could come from invariant MAIT and iNKT cells.

Concerning this clonotype: Its antigen remains unknown.

After template switching added a universal primer site, the resulting cDNA carried unique molecular identifiers. One entry per CDR3 protein results from TCRdb running MiXCR on the 5' RACE reads. Of roughly 690,000 distinct CDR3 sequences in the sample, around 20% were seen once. Another study also made use of these data, one on T cells expressing NK-cell markers. Per that study: HCMV serostatus: seven of eight sequenced donors positive, one negative.

The sequence was collected from a young woman in good health. The chain is built from TRBV7-9 and TRBJ2-1, with D tentatively TRBD1 (5 bases). The sequencing input was PBMCs. The CDR3 reads CASSFRVLSSYNEQFF. The CDR3 nucleotides are TGTGCCAGCAGCTTCAGGGTCTTGAGCTCCTACAATGAGCAGTTCTTC.